What follows describes a single T cell receptor beta chain. Its matching antigen is unknown. The data stem from a study of identifying expanded T cells in peripheral blood. The study's findings and limits: Variance in clone template counts between approximately 2-week samples significantly increased with total template count across all healthy donors. Over approximately two and four weeks, about 15 and 19 clones changed, versus approximately 1.2 between replicates.

V was trimmed by 4 bases and J by 0 bases, leaving 16 bases between them. Per germline, CDR1 SGDLS and CDR2 YYNGEE. The CDR3 sequence is 16 residues long. No infections or other immune events were documented during collection. Method: immunoSEQ multiplex PCR; TCRdb's copy keeps in-frame clones and lacks some. Here the sample spans approximately 110,000 clones, 80% to 90% being singletons. The V call is TRBV9, the J call TRBJ2-5; D is uncertain. Material: blood. The receptor's source is a person between 18 and 70 years old in good health. DNA for the CDR3: TGTGCCAGCAGCCCTACCCGACACGGGTACCAAGAGACCCAGTACTTC. The encoded protein is CASSPTRHGYQETQYF.